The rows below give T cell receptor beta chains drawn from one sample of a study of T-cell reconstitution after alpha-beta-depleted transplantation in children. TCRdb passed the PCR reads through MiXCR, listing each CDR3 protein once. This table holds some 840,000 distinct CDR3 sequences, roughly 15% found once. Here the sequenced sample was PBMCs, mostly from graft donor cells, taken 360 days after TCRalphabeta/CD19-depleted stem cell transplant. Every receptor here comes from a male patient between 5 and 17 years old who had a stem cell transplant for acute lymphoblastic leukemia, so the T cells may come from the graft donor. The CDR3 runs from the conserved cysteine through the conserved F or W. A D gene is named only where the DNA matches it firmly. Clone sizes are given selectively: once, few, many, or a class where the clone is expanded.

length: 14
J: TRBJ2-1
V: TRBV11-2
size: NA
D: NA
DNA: TGTGCCAGCAGCCCGATTCGGGGGTACAATGAGCAGTTCTTC
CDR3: CASSPIRGYNEQFF

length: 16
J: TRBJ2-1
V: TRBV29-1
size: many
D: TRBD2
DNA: TGCAGCGTTGAGGGCCTAGCGGGAGGGTCCTACAATGAGCAGTTCTTC
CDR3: CSVEGLAGGSYNEQFF

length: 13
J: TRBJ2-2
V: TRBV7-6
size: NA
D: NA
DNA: TGTGCCAGCAGCTTAGTGTACCCCGGGGAGCTGTTTTTT
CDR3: CASSLVYPGELFF

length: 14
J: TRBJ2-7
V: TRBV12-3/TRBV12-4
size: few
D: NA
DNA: TGTGCCAGCAGTTTTCTCCCGAGGACCTACGAGCAGTACTTC
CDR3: CASSFLPRTYEQYF

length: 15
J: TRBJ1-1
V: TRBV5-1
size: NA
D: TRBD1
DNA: TGCGCCAGCAGCTTGGGGGCCCCACGGGACAGGGGTGCTTTCTTT
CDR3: CASSLGAPRDRGAFF

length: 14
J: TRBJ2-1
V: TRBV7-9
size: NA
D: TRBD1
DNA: TGTGCCGTACACACGGGGACAGGGGGCAATGAGCAGTTCTTC
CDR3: CAVHTGTGGNEQFF

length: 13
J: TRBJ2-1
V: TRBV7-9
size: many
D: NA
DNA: TGTGCCAGCAGCTCGACTAGTTACAATGAGCAGTTCTTC
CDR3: CASSSTSYNEQFF

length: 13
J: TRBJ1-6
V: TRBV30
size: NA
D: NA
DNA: TGTGCCTGGAGTTCCCCCTGGGGTTCACCCCTCCACTTT
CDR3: CAWSSPWGSPLHF

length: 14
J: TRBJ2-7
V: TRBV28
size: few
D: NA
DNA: TGTGCCAGCAGAACCCCCGGGACTTCCTACGAGCAGTACTTC
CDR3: CASRTPGTSYEQYF

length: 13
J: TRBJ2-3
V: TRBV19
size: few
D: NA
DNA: TGTGCCAGCCGGTGGGAAGGAACAGATACGCAGTATTTT
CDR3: CASRWEGTDTQYF

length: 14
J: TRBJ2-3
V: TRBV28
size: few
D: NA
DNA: TGTGCCAGCAGTTTTGGGGCTGCAAGAGATACGCAGTATTTT
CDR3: CASSFGAARDTQYF

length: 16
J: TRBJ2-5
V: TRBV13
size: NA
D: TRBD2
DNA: TGTGCCAGCAGCTTTCTCGCGGGAGGGCCCCAGGAGACCCAGTACTTC
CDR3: CASSFLAGGPQETQYF

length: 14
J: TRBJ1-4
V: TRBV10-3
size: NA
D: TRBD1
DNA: TGTGCCATCAGTCCGGGACAGGGCTGGAGGAAACTGTTTTTT
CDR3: CAISPGQGWRKLFF

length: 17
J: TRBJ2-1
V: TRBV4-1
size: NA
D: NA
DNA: TGCGCCAGCAGCCAAGATCCGGAGGTAAGCTCCTACAATGAGCAGTTCTTC
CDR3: CASSQDPEVSSYNEQFF